This T cell receptor (beta chain) stems from a study of T cell responses to AZD1222 COVID-19 vaccine. Findings and caveats of the study: Vaccine-associated CD4 TCRs spanned spike, dominant at 160-218 and 743-854. The number of AZD1222 recipients seropositive at baseline was only five to seven. There were mostly white British donors and more females than males, and clonal diversity was possibly underestimated.

The CDR3 has 11 amino acids. Germline CDR1 is WSHSY and CDR2 is SAAADI. V dropped 7 bases and J dropped 4 bases, with 8 bases sitting between them. The data were produced by immunoSEQ multiplex PCR, yet TCRdb's version contains in-frame clones alone and is incomplete. This sample yields under 50,000 clones, of which around 90% are seen a single time; 1.1% belongs to the top ten. On this clone itself: No antigen is known for it.

The source is an adult who received the AZD1222 COVID-19 vaccine. This specimen was peripheral blood, taken 28 days after the second AZD1222 dose. The chain joins TRBV10-2 to TRBJ2-7; no clear D gene. The CDR3 sequence: CASMLGYEQYF. The CDR3 nucleotides read TGCGCCAGCATGTTAGGGTACGAGCAGTACTTC.